Listed below are T cell receptor beta chains from one sample, sequenced in a study of T cell changes during pregnancy in multiple sclerosis. Here immunoSEQ multiplex PCR was the method, and the copy in TCRdb shows in-frame clones only, minus some. This table has fewer than 95,000 clones, about 93% appearing once. This specimen was peripheral blood, taken in the first trimester of pregnancy. The receptors derive from a female donor with multiple sclerosis, enrolled in a pregnancy study. The CDR3 runs from the conserved cysteine through the conserved F or W. Each record gives: J gene, D gene, CDR3 length, clone size, V gene, CDR3 DNA, CDR3 protein. The D gene is left open where the match is weak. Not all rows give a size; the values are once, few, many and, for expanded clones, a class.

TRBJ1-6 NA 14 few TRBV6-1 TGTGCCAGCAGCGCTACAGGGAGTAATTCACCCCTCCACTTT CASSATGSNSPLHF
TRBJ1-6 TRBD1 16 once TRBV6-5 TGTGCCAGCAGTTACTCCGGGACAGCCTATAATTCACCCCTCCACTTT CASSYSGTAYNSPLHF
TRBJ2-2 NA 12 NA TRBV5-6 TGTGCCAGCAGCTTAAGGCCAACAGAGTGGTTTTTT CASSLRPTEWFF
TRBJ1-2 TRBD1 14 few TRBV6-1 TGTGCCACCGGGACAGGCGACACTAACTATGGCTACACCTTC CATGTGDTNYGYTF
TRBJ2-5 NA 14 NA TRBV14 TGTGCCAGCAGCCGGGGCGGCGGGGTGCAGACCCAGTACTTC CASSRGGGVQTQYF
TRBJ1-1 NA 14 NA TRBV4-2 TGTGCCAGCAGCCAAGGGACAACCAACACTGAAGCTTTCTTT CASSQGTTNTEAFF
TRBJ1-2 TRBD1 15 NA TRBV7-8 TGTGCCAGCAGCTTATATACAGGGGGAAACTATGGCTACACCTTC CASSLYTGGNYGYTF
TRBJ2-1 NA 12 NA TRBV11-1 TGTGCCAGCAGCTTCTTCGACAATGAGCAGTTCTTC CASSFFDNEQFF
TRBJ2-5 TRBD2 15 NA TRBV10-3 TGTGCCACGAGTAGCGGGGCGGGCGCGATAGAGACCCAGTACTTC CATSSGAGAIETQYF
TRBJ2-1 TRBD1 15 NA TRBV5-1 TGCGCCAGCAGCTCCGGACAGGGAAACTACAATGAGCAGTTCTTC CASSSGQGNYNEQFF
TRBJ1-2 NA 14 NA TRBV29-1 TGCAGCGTTGGGCCCGCTGGGGGGTTCGATGGCTACACCTTC CSVGPAGGFDGYTF
TRBJ1-2 NA 15 NA TRBV6-1 TGTGCCAGCAGGACGGGGGACGGAACTACCTATGGCTACACCTTC CASRTGDGTTYGYTF
TRBJ2-3 TRBD2 14 NA TRBV7-2 TGTGCCAGCAGCGCTAGCGGGAGCACAGATACGCAGTATTTT CASSASGSTDTQYF
TRBJ2-2 NA 15 NA TRBV5-1 TGCGCCAGCAGCTTAAGTTCACAGAACACCGGGGAGCTGTTTTTT CASSLSSQNTGELFF
TRBJ2-1 TRBD2 16 NA TRBV5-1 TGCGCCAGCAGCTCTAGCGGTTATAAATCCTACAATGAGCAGTTCTTC CASSSSGYKSYNEQFF
TRBJ2-7 TRBD1 15 NA TRBV7-8 TGTGCCAGCAGCTTAGGGCCGGGACAGGGCGACGAGCAGTACTTC CASSLGPGQGDEQYF
TRBJ2-2 TRBD1 16 NA TRBV9 TGTGCCAGCAGCCCCCCGGGGACAGGGAGCACCGGGGAGCTGTTTTTT CASSPPGTGSTGELFF
TRBJ2-3 NA 14 NA TRBV5-5 TGTGCCAGCAGCACGGGTTCAGTCCCAGATACGCAGTATTTT CASSTGSVPDTQYF
TRBJ1-2 TRBD1 15 NA TRBV5-1 TGCGCCAGCAGCTTGGGGGACAGAGAATACTATGGCTACACCTTC CASSLGDREYYGYTF
TRBJ2-7 NA 13 NA TRBV12-5 TGTGCTAGTGGTCCGGGTCGCTCCTACGAGCAGTACTTC CASGPGRSYEQYF
TRBJ2-3 TRBD2 12 NA TRBV5-1 TGCGCCAGCTCCCCCGGGGGGGGAGGTATGTATTTT CASSPGGGGMYF
TRBJ2-7 NA 12 NA TRBV2 TGTGCCATCACGGGACACCACTACGAGCAGTACTTC CAITGHHYEQYF
TRBJ1-2 TRBD1 16 NA TRBV15 TGTGCCACCAGCACCTCGACAGGGAGATTGGACTATGGCTACACCTTC CATSTSTGRLDYGYTF
TRBJ2-7 NA 15 few TRBV2 TGTGCCAGCAGAGAAGACCAGGCCGAAGCCTACGAGCAGTACTTC CASREDQAEAYEQYF
TRBJ2-5 TRBD1 16 NA TRBV4-1 TGCGCCAGCAGCCAAAGGCGGACAGGGGGCCCAGAGACCCAGTACTTC CASSQRRTGGPETQYF
TRBJ1-1 NA 17 NA TRBV5-1 TGCGCCAGCAGCTTGGAAGGAGGGGCTAGAGGGAACACTGAAGCTTTCTTT CASSLEGGARGNTEAFF
TRBJ2-2 NA 15 NA TRBV5-1 TGCGCCAGCACCCATCTAGCGTCCGGCACCGGGGAGCTGTTTTTT CASTHLASGTGELFF
TRBJ2-1 NA 16 NA TRBV6-5 TGTGCCAGCAGTTACTCAGGTTCGGAGGCCTACAATGAGCAGTTCTTC CASSYSGSEAYNEQFF
TRBJ2-1 TRBD1 17 NA TRBV4-1 TGCGCCAGCAGCCAAGAGGGACAGGTCAGCTCCTACAATGAGCAGTTCTTC CASSQEGQVSSYNEQFF
TRBJ2-7 TRBD1 15 NA TRBV15 TGTGCCACCACAATAGGGACAGGTCGTTTCTACGAGCAGTACTTC CATTIGTGRFYEQYF
TRBJ1-6 NA 16 NA TRBV19 TGTGCCAGTACCCCGCTAGGGAGCTCCTATAATTCACCCCTCCACTTT CASTPLGSSYNSPLHF
TRBJ2-3 NA 13 NA TRBV13 TGTGCCAGCAGTCTCGAGGGAACAGATACGCAGTATTTT CASSLEGTDTQYF
TRBJ1-1 NA 15 once TRBV9 TGTGCCAGCAGCATAGAGGCGCGGGGGAACACTGAAGCTTTCTTT CASSIEARGNTEAFF
TRBJ2-2 NA 16 once TRBV7-3 TGTGCCAGCAGCCCCGCTGGGACTTCGAACACCGGGGAGCTGTTTTTT CASSPAGTSNTGELFF
TRBJ2-7 NA 14 once TRBV5-1 TGCGCCAGCAGCTTTTCTGCGGAGGACTACGAGCAGTACTTC CASSFSAEDYEQYF